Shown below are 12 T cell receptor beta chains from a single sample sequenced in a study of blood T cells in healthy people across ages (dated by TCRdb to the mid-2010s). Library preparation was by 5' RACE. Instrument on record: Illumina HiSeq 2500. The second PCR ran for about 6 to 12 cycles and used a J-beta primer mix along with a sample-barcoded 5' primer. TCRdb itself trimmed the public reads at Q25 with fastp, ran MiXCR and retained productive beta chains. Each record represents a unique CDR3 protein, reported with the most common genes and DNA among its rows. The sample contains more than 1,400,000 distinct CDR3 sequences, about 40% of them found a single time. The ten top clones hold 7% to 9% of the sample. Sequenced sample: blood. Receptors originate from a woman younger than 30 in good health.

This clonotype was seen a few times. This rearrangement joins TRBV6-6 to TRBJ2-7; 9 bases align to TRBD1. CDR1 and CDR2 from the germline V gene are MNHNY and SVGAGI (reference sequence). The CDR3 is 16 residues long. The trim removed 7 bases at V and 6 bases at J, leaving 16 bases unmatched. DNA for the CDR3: TGTGCCAGCACCACAACGCCTGGGGACAGGGAGGCCGAGCAGTACTTC. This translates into CASTTTPGDREAEQYF.

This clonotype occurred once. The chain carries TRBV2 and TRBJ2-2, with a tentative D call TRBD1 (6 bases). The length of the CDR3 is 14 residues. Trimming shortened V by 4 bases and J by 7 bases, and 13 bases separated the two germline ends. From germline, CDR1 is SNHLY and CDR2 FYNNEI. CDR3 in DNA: TGTGCCAGCAGTGTGAACAGGGCGATCGGGGAGCTGTTTTTT. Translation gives CASSVNRAIGELFF.

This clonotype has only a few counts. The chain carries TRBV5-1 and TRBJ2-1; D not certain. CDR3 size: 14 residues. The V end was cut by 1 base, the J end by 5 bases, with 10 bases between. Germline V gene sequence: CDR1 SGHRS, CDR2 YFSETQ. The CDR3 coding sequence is TGCGCCAGCAGCTTGTGGACGTCAGACAATGAGCAGTTCTTC. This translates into CASSLWTSDNEQFF.

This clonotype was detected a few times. CDR3 sequence: CASSLEGGTAYGYTF. In DNA form, the CDR3 reads TGCGCCAGCAGCTTGGAAGGGGGGACAGCTTATGGCTACACCTTC. The chain employs TRBV5-1 and TRBJ1-2, with 7 positions matching TRBD1. The CDR3 length is 15 residues. Trimming removed 0 bases from V and 5 bases from J; junction bases left unmatched: 7. CDR1 is SGHRS and CDR2 is YFSETQ in the germline V gene. Full variable domain (rest looked up from reference TRBV5-1 and TRBJ1-2): KAGVTQTPRYLIKTRGQQVTLSCSPISGHRSVSWYQQTPGQGLQFLFEYFSETQRNKGNFPGRFSGRQFSNSRSEMNVSTLELGDSALYLCASSLEGGTAYGYTFGSGTRLTVV.

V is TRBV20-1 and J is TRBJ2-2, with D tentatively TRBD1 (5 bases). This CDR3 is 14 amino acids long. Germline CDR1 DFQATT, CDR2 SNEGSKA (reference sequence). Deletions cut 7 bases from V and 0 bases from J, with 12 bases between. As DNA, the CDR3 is TGCAGTGTGATTGGGGCCCCGAACACCGGGGAGCTGTTTTTT. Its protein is CSVIGAPNTGELFF.

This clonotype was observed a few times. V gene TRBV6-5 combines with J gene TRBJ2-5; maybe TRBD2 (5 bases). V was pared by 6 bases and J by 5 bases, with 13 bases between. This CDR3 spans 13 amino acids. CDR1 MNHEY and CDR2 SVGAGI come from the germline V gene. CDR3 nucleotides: TGTGCCAGCAGCCTGAGGGCACTGGAGACCCAGTACTTC. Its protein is CASSLRALETQYF.

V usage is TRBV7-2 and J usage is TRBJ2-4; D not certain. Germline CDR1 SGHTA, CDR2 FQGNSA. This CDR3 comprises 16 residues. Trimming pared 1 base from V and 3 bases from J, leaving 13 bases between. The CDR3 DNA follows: TGTGCCAGCAGCTTAGATGGTGGGCGTTACAAAAACATTCAGTACTTC. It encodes CASSLDGGRYKNIQYF.

CDR3 loop: CASTTVGGVYNEQFF. Here the CDR3 DNA reads TGTGCCAGCACAACGGTGGGGGGCGTTTACAATGAGCAGTTCTTC. This chain uses TRBV2 with TRBJ2-1; the D call may be TRBD1 or TRBD2 (6 bases each). This CDR3 is 15 amino acids long. Trimming took off 7 bases at V and 4 bases at J, with 17 bases between the two ends. CDR1 and CDR2 from the germline V gene are SNHLY and FYNNEI.

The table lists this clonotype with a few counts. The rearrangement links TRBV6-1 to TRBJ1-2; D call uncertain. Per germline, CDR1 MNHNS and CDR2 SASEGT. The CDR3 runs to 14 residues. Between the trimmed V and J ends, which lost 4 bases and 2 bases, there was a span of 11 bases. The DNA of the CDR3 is TGTGCCAGCAGTGTTCCTGGTGCCAACTATGGCTACACCTTC. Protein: CASSVPGANYGYTF.

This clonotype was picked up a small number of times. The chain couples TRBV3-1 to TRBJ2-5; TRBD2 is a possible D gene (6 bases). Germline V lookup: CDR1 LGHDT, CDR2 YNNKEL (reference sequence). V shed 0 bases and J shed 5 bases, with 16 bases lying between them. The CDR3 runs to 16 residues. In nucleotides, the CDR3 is TGTGCCAGCAGCCAAGATTTACAGCGGGCTTGGGAGACCCAGTACTTC. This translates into CASSQDLQRAWETQYF.

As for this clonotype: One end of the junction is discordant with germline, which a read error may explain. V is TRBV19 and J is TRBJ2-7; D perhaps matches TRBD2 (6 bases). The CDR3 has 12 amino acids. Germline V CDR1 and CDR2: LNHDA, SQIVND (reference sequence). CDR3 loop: CVSSPQGLEQYF. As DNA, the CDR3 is TGTGTCAGTAGTCCCCAGGGACTCGAGCAGTACTTC.

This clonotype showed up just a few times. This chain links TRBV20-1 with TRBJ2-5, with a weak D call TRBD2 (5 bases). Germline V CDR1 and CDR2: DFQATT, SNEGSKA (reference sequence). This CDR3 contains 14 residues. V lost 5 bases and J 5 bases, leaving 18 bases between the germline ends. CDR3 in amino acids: CSAATPLARETQYF. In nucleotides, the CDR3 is TGCAGTGCTGCTACCCCCCTAGCTAGGGAGACCCAGTACTTC.